The T cell receptor beta chain described here comes from a study of human thymus T cells. The CDR3 contains 15 residues. The junction had 10 bases not matched to a gene; V was cut back by 3 bases and J by 7 bases. Germline V gives CDR1 SGHRS, CDR2 YFSETQ. Using immunoSEQ multiplex PCR, the repertoire was profiled, and TCRdb retains in-frame clones only, with some absent. Of 55,000 to 85,000 clones listed, around 95% were seen once; the top ten hold around 0.03%. Regarding the study as a whole: Apparent skewing of V and J gene usage characterized both thymic and blood repertoires. There were highly overlapping thymic repertoires among unrelated individuals, as related research reported.

With regard to this clone: Its target is not known.

Corrective heart surgery yielded the resections from which the thymus tissue came. Healthy Finnish infants undergoing corrective surgery for congenital heart defects were used as donors. The chain uses TRBV5-1 and TRBJ2-1, with TRBD2 matching over 7 bases. The material sequenced was thymus tissue. The source is a girl in the first two years of life with a congenital heart defect but otherwise immunologically healthy. Here the CDR3 reads CASSSHGGTGNEQFF. In DNA form, the CDR3 reads TGCGCCAGCAGCTCACACGGGGGGACTGGGAATGAGCAGTTCTTC.